The 30 T cell receptor beta chains in this list originate from one sample, sequenced in a study of control samples from healthy donors and cancer patients. Libraries were prepared by immunoSEQ multiplex PCR; TCRdb keeps only in-frame clonotypes and omits some of them. The profile covers 80,000 to 100,000 clones, with roughly 92% appearing a single time and around 3% taken by the ten largest. Sequencing input: blood. The receptors here all came from a human donor in good health. The donor label of this sample is uncertain.

The chain links TRBV27 to TRBJ2-5; D may be TRBD1 or TRBD2 (5 bases each). Germline assignment: CDR1 MNHEY and CDR2 SMNVEV (reference sequence). This CDR3 has 14 residues. Trimming stripped 3 bases from V and 5 bases from J, with 13 bases between. The CDR3, as DNA: TGTGCCAGCAGTTTTAGAGGGGTTGGGGAGACCCAGTACTTC. It codes for CASSFRGVGETQYF.

The chain is built from TRBV9 and TRBJ2-2; D is possibly TRBD1 (5 bases). Germline CDR1 SGDLS, CDR2 YYNGEE. The V end was cut by 2 bases, the J end by 4 bases, with 12 bases between. This CDR3 region has 15 residues. The CDR3 loop is CASSVGSRATGELFF. CDR3 sequence (DNA): TGTGCCAGCAGCGTCGGTAGCAGGGCCACCGGGGAGCTGTTTTTT.

This clone was recorded only once. The chain carries TRBV28 and TRBJ2-3; maybe TRBD1 (5 bases). The CDR3 totals 14 residues. V lost 5 bases and J 2 bases, leaving 11 bases between the germline ends. CDR1 MDHEN and CDR2 SYDVKM come from the germline V gene. The CDR3 here is CASSKGVFTDTQYF. The CDR3, as DNA: TGTGCCAGCAGTAAAGGGGTCTTCACAGATACGCAGTATTTT.

The chain carries TRBV28 and TRBJ2-7, with a possible D match to TRBD1 (6 bases). Trimming stripped 5 bases from V and 0 bases from J, with 17 bases between. The CDR3 totals 16 residues. In germline, CDR1 is MDHEN, CDR2 SYDVKM. The DNA for the CDR3 is TGTGCCAGCAGTCCCCGACAGGCTCTGGGCTCCTACGAGCAGTACTTC. Its protein product is CASSPRQALGSYEQYF. The full variable domain, completed using reference TRBV28 and TRBJ2-7, is DVKVTQSSRYLVKRTGEKVFLECVQDMDHENMFWYRQDPGLGLRLIYFSYDVKMKEKGDIPEGYSVSREKKERFSLILESASTNQTSMYLCASSPRQALGSYEQYFGPGTRLTVT.

V gene TRBV19 combines with J gene TRBJ2-7, with D perhaps assigned TRBD1 or TRBD2 (6 bases each). This CDR3 spans 14 amino acids. Germline assignment: CDR1 LNHDA and CDR2 SQIVND (reference sequence). V lost 7 bases, J lost 0 bases, and 13 bases lay in between. The CDR3 loop is CASKSGGYSYEQYF. The CDR3 region has the DNA TGTGCCAGTAAGTCCGGGGGCTACTCCTACGAGCAGTACTTC.

The chain is built from TRBV16 and TRBJ1-5, with 7 bases aligning to TRBD1. Germline trimming cut 4 bases from V and 4 bases from J; bases unmatched to any gene: 4. In germline, CDR1 is KGHSY, CDR2 FQNENV. The CDR3 sequence is 14 residues long. CDR3 sequence: CASSLGQINQPQHF. CDR3 nucleotide sequence: TGTGCCAGCAGCCTGGGACAGATTAATCAGCCCCAGCATTTT.

The V and J genes are TRBV5-1 and TRBJ1-1; D uncertain. This CDR3 contains 15 residues. CDR1 is SGHRS, CDR2 YFSETQ, per germline. V was clipped by 0 bases and J by 0 bases, with 9 bases between them. The CDR3 region has the DNA TGCGCCAGCAGCTTGGATGGAGACATGAACACTGAAGCTTTCTTT. Translating it yields CASSLDGDMNTEAFF.

The chain combines TRBV18 with TRBJ2-3; D is possibly TRBD1 (6 bases). Trimming pared 4 bases from V and 3 bases from J, leaving 8 bases between. The CDR3 totals 13 residues. Germline V lookup: CDR1 KGHSH, CDR2 LQKENI. CDR3 residues: CASSQDRTDTQYF. The CDR3 nucleotides are TGTGCCAGCTCACAGGACAGAACAGATACGCAGTATTTT. Filled out from reference TRBV18 and TRBJ2-3, the complete variable domain reads NAGVMQNPRHLVRRRGQEARLRCSPMKGHSHVYWYRQLPEEGLKFMVYLQKENIIDESGMPKERFSAEFPKEGPSILRIQQVVRGDSAAYFCASSQDRTDTQYFGPGTRLTVL.

The chain uses TRBV5-1 and TRBJ2-1; no firm D call. Trimming removed 3 bases from V and 8 bases from J, with 12 bases in between. The CDR3 is 13 residues long. From germline, CDR1 is SGHRS and CDR2 YFSETQ. In nucleotides, the CDR3 is TGCGCCAGCAGCTCCAATGTAGGGTATGAGCAGTTCTTC. Amino acid sequence: CASSSNVGYEQFF.

In the case of this clone: Germline and junction disagree at one end, which may indicate a read error. This chain uses TRBV6-6 with TRBJ2-1, with a tentative D call TRBD1 (6 bases). Germline CDR1 MNHNY, CDR2 SVGAGI (reference sequence). The CDR3 contains 10 residues. The CDR3 bases are TGTGCCAGCAGGGGGACACCCCCCGTCTTC. Translation: CASRGTPPVF.

The chain has TRBV5-8 and TRBJ1-4; 7 nucleotides match TRBD1. This CDR3 has 13 amino acids. Germline loops: CDR1 SGHTS, CDR2 YDEGEE. Trimming at V came to 4 bases and at J to 7 bases, leaving 4 bases not matched to a gene. CDR3 nucleotide sequence: TGTGCCAGCAGCCTGACAGGGTCTGAAAAACTGTTTTTT. Its protein product is CASSLTGSEKLFF.

V gene TRBV12-5 combines with J gene TRBJ1-1; no clear D gene. The V end was cut by 5 bases, the J end by 1 base, with 11 bases between. Per the germline V gene, CDR1 is LGHNT and CDR2 is FRNRAP. The CDR3 has 14 residues. In DNA, the CDR3 is TGTGCTAGTGGTGTTCAGCGGGCGAACACTGAAGCTTTCTTT. Translated, it gives CASGVQRANTEAFF.

The gene calls are TRBV7-9 and TRBJ1-1; no reliable D call. Germline values: CDR1 SEHNR, CDR2 FQNEAQ (reference sequence). V was cut by 2 bases and J by 5 bases, with 21 bases left in between. The CDR3 contains 17 residues. CDR3 sequence: CASSLPRPRSNETEAFF. DNA for the CDR3: TGTGCCAGCAGCTTACCTCGACCGAGGTCCAACGAGACTGAAGCTTTCTTT.

The chain links TRBV10-3 to TRBJ2-1, with 13 bases matching TRBD2. Germline CDR1 ENHRY, CDR2 SYGVKD. J gave up 2 bases and V 10 bases, and 11 bases lay outside the gene matches. CDR3 length equals 17 residues. For the CDR3, the DNA is TGTGCCACCCTCGGTGGGACTAGCGGGGTGCCCTACAATGAGCAGTTCTTC. As protein: CATLGGTSGVPYNEQFF.

The V call is TRBV2, the J call TRBJ2-5, with 7 bases identical to TRBD2. Germline CDR1 reads SNHLY; CDR2 reads FYNNEI. V trimming: 6 bases; J trimming: 5 bases; junction bases outside the gene matches: 18. The CDR3 has 17 amino acids. DNA of the CDR3: TGTGCCAGCAGACTAAGACCGGGACTACTGGGCGTGGAGACCCAGTACTTC. Its protein is CASRLRPGLLGVETQYF.

V usage is TRBV15 and J usage is TRBJ2-2, with a possible D match to TRBD1 (5 bases). Germline V lookup: CDR1 LNHNV, CDR2 YYDKDF (reference sequence). The CDR3 covers 16 residues. Trimming removed 6 bases at V and 0 bases at J, with 14 bases between. The CDR3 nucleotides read TGTGCCACCAGACCCGGACACTCCGCGAACACCGGGGAGCTGTTTTTT. As protein: CATRPGHSANTGELFF.

The V call is TRBV7-3, the J call TRBJ2-1; 7 positions agree with TRBD2. The trim removed 0 bases at V and 7 bases at J, leaving 6 bases unmatched. The CDR3 totals 15 residues. In germline, CDR1 is SGHTA, CDR2 FQGTGA. The CDR3 nucleotides read TGTGCCAGCAGCTTAACGGGCGGGGGTCGAAATGAGCAGTTCTTC. Protein sequence: CASSLTGGGRNEQFF.

The gene calls are TRBV2 and TRBJ2-5; 8 positions agree with TRBD2. V lost 5 bases and J lost 1; bases outside the gene matches: 9. The CDR3 is 16 amino acids. The germline V gene encodes CDR1 SNHLY and CDR2 FYNNEI. CDR3 DNA sequence: TGTGCCAGCAGTCGGGCCTTAGCGGGGAGCCAAGAGACCCAGTACTTC. Amino acids: CASSRALAGSQETQYF.

The gene calls are TRBV14 and TRBJ2-5, with D unresolved. Trimming removed 4 bases at V and 4 bases at J, with 16 bases between. Germline V gives CDR1 SGHDN, CDR2 FVKESK. The CDR3 covers 15 residues. The CDR3 DNA reads TGTGCCAGCAGCCCAAGGAGTATCAGACTAGAGACCCAGTACTTC. Its translation: CASSPRSIRLETQYF.

The chain joins TRBV7-9 to TRBJ2-5; perhaps TRBD2 as D (6 bases). Trimming pared 2 bases from V and 5 bases from J, leaving 9 bases between. Germline loops: CDR1 SEHNR, CDR2 FQNEAQ (reference sequence). The CDR3 runs to 13 residues. CDR3 in DNA: TGTGCCAGCAGCTTATCGGCGGGGGAGACCCAGTACTTC. Protein product: CASSLSAGETQYF.

This chain uses TRBV15 with TRBJ1-1, with D unresolved. V lost 0 bases to trimming and J lost 1 base, with 3 bases between them. The V gene's germline CDR1 is LNHNV and CDR2 YYDKDF (reference sequence). CDR3 size: 13 residues. CDR3 in DNA: TGTGCCACCAGCAGAGAGGCGAACACTGAAGCTTTCTTT. Protein: CATSREANTEAFF.

This sequence joins TRBV19 and TRBJ1-6; 9 bases are a match to TRBD1. The CDR3 is 16 residues long. Germline V CDR1 and CDR2: LNHDA, SQIVND (reference sequence). J lost 7 bases, V lost 4 bases, and 8 bases had no gene match. The CDR3 loop reads CASSTLTGTGNSPLHF. In DNA form, the CDR3 reads TGTGCCAGTAGTACCCTGACCGGGACAGGGAATTCACCCCTCCACTTT.

The chain recombines TRBV27 with TRBJ2-2; D unclear. Trimming removed 5 bases from V and 1 base from J, with 17 bases in between. The germline V gene has CDR1 MNHEY and CDR2 SMNVEV (reference sequence). The CDR3 has 17 amino acids. The CDR3 spells CASSPQDAGMNTGELFF. The CDR3, as DNA: TGTGCCAGCAGTCCCCAGGACGCTGGGATGAACACCGGGGAGCTGTTTTTT.

V is TRBV24-1 and J is TRBJ2-3; no clear D gene. This CDR3 is built from 13 residues. Per the germline V gene, CDR1 is KGHDR and CDR2 is SFDVKD. V dropped 10 bases and J dropped 0 bases, with 10 bases sitting between them. The CDR3, as DNA: TGTGCCACAGAGGAGACTAGCACAGATACGCAGTATTTT. Encoded protein: CATEETSTDTQYF.

The chain has TRBV6-2 or TRBV6-3 and TRBJ1-6, with 7 bases identical to TRBD1. The germline CDR1 and CDR2 sequences are MNHEY and SVGEGT. Trimming cost V 6 bases and J 5 bases; bases outside gene matches: 10. This CDR3 region has 16 residues. The CDR3 region is CASSRTGTENNSPLHF. CDR3 in DNA: TGTGCCAGCAGCCGTACCGGGACAGAAAATAATTCACCCCTCCACTTT.

This chain links TRBV6-5 with TRBJ1-5, with TRBD1 matching over 9 bases. Germline V gene data show CDR1 as MNHEY and CDR2 as SVGAGI. The J segment lost 4 bases and the V segment lost 6 bases, leaving 4 bases of the junction unmatched. CDR3 length equals 14 residues. CDR3 loop: CASRRDRANQPQHF. The CDR3 nucleotides are TGTGCCAGCAGACGGGACAGGGCAAATCAGCCCCAGCATTTT.

The chain employs TRBV19 and TRBJ1-1; possible D gene TRBD1, 6 bases. This CDR3 region has 14 residues. Germline V gene sequence: CDR1 LNHDA, CDR2 SQIVND (reference sequence). Between the trimmed V and J ends, which lost 5 bases and 4 bases, there was a span of 14 bases. CDR3 bases: TGTGCCAGTAGTCCGCAGGGGCAAGGCACTGAAGCTTTCTTT. Encoded protein: CASSPQGQGTEAFF.

The chain recombines TRBV6-4 with TRBJ1-2; the match to TRBD1 covers 8 bases. With 6 bases clipped from V and 7 bases from J, the junction kept 7 bases outside the gene matches. Germline assignment: CDR1 MRHNA and CDR2 SNTAGT. The CDR3 has 13 residues. The CDR3 nucleotides read TGTGCCAGCAGGGACGACAGGGGTGGTGGCTACACCTTC. The encoded protein is CASRDDRGGGYTF.

The V gene is TRBV29-1, the J gene TRBJ1-5; D call uncertain. There are 13 residues in the CDR3. CDR1 is SQVTM and CDR2 is ANQGSEA in the germline V gene. Trimming cost V 2 bases and J 3 bases, with 8 bases left between them. The CDR3 loop is CSVELENNQPQHF. In DNA, the CDR3 is TGCAGCGTTGAATTAGAAAACAATCAGCCCCAGCATTTT.

The chain carries TRBV12-5 and TRBJ1-2; D remains ambiguous. The V end was cut by 7 bases, the J end by 7 bases, with 19 bases between. Germline V gives CDR1 LGHNT, CDR2 FRNRAP. The CDR3 extends over 14 amino acids. CDR3 protein: CASAPGVATVGYTF. CDR3 DNA: TGTGCTAGTGCCCCGGGCGTTGCCACTGTTGGCTACACCTTC.